The source of this TCR beta chain is a study of OX40 agonist ivuxolimab in advanced cancers. For the study at large: Prior therapy, whether anti-PD-1, anti-PD-L1 or anti-CTLA-4, was allowed, and 40% had some.

The method was immunoSEQ multiplex PCR; TCRdb's version includes in-frame clones alone and lacks a portion of them. The data hold about 75,000 clones, with 70% to 90% observed a single time. V lost 6 bases, J lost 1 base, and 9 bases lay in between. CDR3 length: 13 amino acids. Germline CDR1 and CDR2: MDHEN and SYDVKM. The chain uses TRBV28 and TRBJ1-1; D unresolved. This specimen was CD4+ or CD8+ T cells sorted from blood, taken in a trial of the OX40 agonist ivuxolimab. The sequence was obtained from an adult with an advanced solid tumor such as melanoma, head and neck, liver or kidney cancer. The CDR3 reads CASSRPTNTEAFF. CDR3 nucleotides: TGTGCCAGCAGCAGGCCCACGAACACTGAAGCTTTCTTT.